The clone carrying this TCR beta chain was observed a single time. How the authors handled the data: Scientists estimated how many nucleated cells there were by amplifying reference gene primers. Profiling relied on immunoSEQ multiplex PCR, and the TCRdb table lists in-frame clones only, not all of them. V and J calls and clone size are copied from that table; D and trimming were computed from the DNA. The sample carries about 140,000 clones, about 79% recorded once. Allocation to cohorts depended on clinical history reported by the participants. This sample was taken from a study of blood T cell repertoires in COVID-19. Across the whole study: Acute and convalescent COVID-19 specimens originated in the United States, Italy and Spain. T cells, B-cell-depleted T cells, or PBMCs supplied cDNA or gDNA.

The CDR3 contains 15 residues. V was shortened by 3 bases and J by 0 bases, with 6 bases between the two germline ends. Germline lookup yields CDR1 MGHRA and CDR2 YSYEKL. This TCR was sampled from a woman aged 50 to 60 who had recovered from COVID-19. The specimen was PBMCs or T cells enriched from blood (not recorded which). The chain joins TRBV4-1 to TRBJ2-6; D might be TRBD2 (5 bases). As DNA, the CDR3 is TGCGCCAGCAGCCAGGAGGCCTCTGGGGCCAACGTCCTGACTTTC. Its protein is CASSQEASGANVLTF.